This entry lists 29 T cell receptor beta chains sequenced from one sample in a study of identical twins. TCRdb itself ran the 5' RACE reads through MiXCR, one entry per CDR3 protein. The sample consists of some 790,000 distinct CDR3 sequences, about 20% of them appearing once. The same data also contributed to another study, on T cells expressing NK-cell markers.

Source material: PBMCs. Receptors originate from a woman between 18 and 30 years old in good health.

The rearrangement joins TRBV19 to TRBJ2-6; no reliable D call. Germline CDR1 is LNHDA and CDR2 is SQIVND (reference sequence). The CDR3 runs to 13 residues. The germline V and J ends were trimmed by 5 bases and 3 bases, with 5 bases remaining between them. The CDR3 protein is CASSGIGANVLTF. The CDR3 nucleotides read TGTGCCAGTAGTGGGATTGGGGCCAACGTCCTGACTTTC.

This clonotype has just a few counts. The chain recombines TRBV12-3 or TRBV12-4 with TRBJ2-1, with 8 bases identical to TRBD2. V lost 0 bases and J lost 7; bases outside the gene matches: 2. This CDR3 contains 14 residues. The DNA for the CDR3 is TGTGCCAGCAGTTTAGCGCGGGGGGAGAATGAGCAGTTCTTC. It codes for CASSLARGENEQFF.

This clonotype was counted a few times. The rearrangement joins TRBV7-2 to TRBJ1-2; possible D gene TRBD1, 6 bases. The germline CDR1 and CDR2 sequences are SGHTA and FQGNSA. The CDR3 consists of 15 residues. V lost 1 base, J lost 5 bases, and 14 bases lay in between. The CDR3 nucleotides read TGTGCCAGCAGCTTAGGTTCGGACAGAGATTATGGCTACACCTTC. Its translation: CASSLGSDRDYGYTF.

The chain uses TRBV7-9 and TRBJ2-1; D gene unclear. Looked up from germline, CDR1 is SEHNR and CDR2 is FQNEAQ (reference sequence). V shed 5 bases and J shed 4 bases, with 9 bases lying between them. The CDR3 runs 13 residues. The CDR3 DNA reads as TGTGCCAGCAGCACCTGGCAGTACAATGAGCAGTTCTTC. This encodes CASSTWQYNEQFF.

The V call is TRBV5-1, the J call TRBJ1-2; unclear D gene. CDR3 size: 14 residues. Germline V CDR1 and CDR2: SGHRS, YFSETQ. V shed 1 base and J shed 8 bases, with 15 bases lying between them. Here the CDR3 DNA reads TGCGCCAGCAGCTTGTGGGCGCAGGACGTCGGCTACACCTTC. This sequence encodes CASSLWAQDVGYTF.

The chain recombines TRBV20-1 with TRBJ2-3, with TRBD1 identical over 7 bases. Germline values: CDR1 DFQATT, CDR2 SNEGSKA (reference sequence). J gave up 0 bases and V 5 bases, and 5 bases lay outside the gene matches. The length of the CDR3 is 14 residues. CDR3: CSAATGASTDTQYF. The CDR3 DNA reads TGCAGTGCTGCCACAGGGGCTAGCACAGATACGCAGTATTTT.

There are a few counts of this clonotype. This sequence joins TRBV29-1 and TRBJ2-5; a weak D match, TRBD1 (5 bases). The CDR3 is made up of 11 amino acids. CDR1 is SQVTM and CDR2 is ANQGSEA in the germline V gene. The CDR3 loop reads CSYDSKETQYF. CDR3 nucleotides: TGCAGTTATGACAGCAAAGAGACCCAGTACTTC.

This clonotype has more than one count but fewer than ten. The chain carries TRBV20-1 and TRBJ2-4; 9 nucleotides align to TRBD1. The CDR3 runs 14 residues. The J segment lost 9 bases and the V segment lost 3 bases, leaving 9 bases of the junction unmatched. In germline, CDR1 is DFQATT, CDR2 SNEGSKA (reference sequence). The CDR3 region is CSARGQGFRGIQYF. The CDR3 region has the DNA TGCAGTGCTAGGGGACAGGGTTTTCGAGGCATTCAGTACTTC.

In this sample, this clonotype turned up a few times. The rearrangement uses TRBV20-1 and TRBJ2-7; TRBD2 is a possible D gene (5 bases). Germline V gives CDR1 DFQATT, CDR2 SNEGSKA (reference sequence). This CDR3 has 13 residues. Here the CDR3 DNA reads TGCAGCGGGGTTTGGCGTACCGCCTACGAGCAGTACTTC. Translating it yields CSGVWRTAYEQYF.

With respect to this clonotype: At one end the junction does not follow the germline gene, possibly because of a read error. The chain carries TRBV7-9 and TRBJ2-6; weak D call: TRBD2 (5 bases). CDR3 length: 14 residues. In germline, CDR1 is SEHNR, CDR2 FQNEAQ (reference sequence). CDR3 nucleotide sequence: TGTGCCAGCAGCTGGCGGGTCGGGGACAACGTCCTGACTTTC. This codes for CASSWRVGDNVLTF.

The genes are TRBV5-1 and TRBJ2-5; 14 nucleotides agree with TRBD2. The V segment lost 3 bases and the J segment 5 bases; nucleotides outside the gene matches: 6. The CDR3 is 16 residues long. CDR1 SGHRS and CDR2 YFSETQ come from the germline V gene. CDR3 region: CASSSGLAGGMETQYF. In DNA form, the CDR3 reads TGCGCCAGCAGCTCCGGACTAGCGGGAGGAATGGAGACCCAGTACTTC.

This clonotype was observed a handful of times. The V call is TRBV20-1, the J call TRBJ2-5; D gene uncertain. Germline V lookup: CDR1 DFQATT, CDR2 SNEGSKA (reference sequence). Trimming pared 6 bases from V and 2 bases from J, leaving 10 bases between. CDR3 size: 12 residues. Here the CDR3 DNA reads TGCAGTGCGCAGTCAGTGCAAGAGACCCAGTACTTC. This sequence encodes CSAQSVQETQYF.

This chain joins TRBV29-1 and TRBJ1-2; 7 bases are shared with TRBD1. V trimming: 6 bases; J trimming: 8 bases; junction bases outside the gene matches: 6. This CDR3 contains 11 residues. Germline CDR1 SQVTM, CDR2 ANQGSEA. The CDR3, as DNA: TGCAGCGTGTTAACAGGGGAAGGCTACACCTTC. This codes for CSVLTGEGYTF.

V and J are TRBV11-2 and TRBJ2-5; 13 bases are shared with TRBD2. Germline V gene data show CDR1 as SGHAT and CDR2 as FQNNGV. Germline trimming cut 3 bases from V and 4 bases from J; bases unmatched to any gene: 11. The CDR3 sequence is 18 residues long. The CDR3 loop reads CASSLGTSGDPFGETQYF. The CDR3 region has the DNA TGTGCCAGCAGCTTGGGGACTAGCGGGGATCCCTTTGGAGAGACCCAGTACTTC.

The chain carries TRBV20-1 and TRBJ2-1; TRBD2 might be the D (5 bases). The CDR3 length is 14 residues. The germline V gene encodes CDR1 DFQATT and CDR2 SNEGSKA (reference sequence). V was trimmed by 2 bases and J by 4 bases, leaving 12 bases between them. CDR3 sequence reads: CSARPRTEYNEQFF. In DNA form, the CDR3 reads TGCAGTGCTAGACCAAGGACTGAGTACAATGAGCAGTTCTTC.

This rearrangement joins TRBV5-8 to TRBJ1-3; no reliable D call. Germline CDR1 and CDR2: SGHTS and YDEGEE. The length of the CDR3 is 16 residues. V was pared by 3 bases and J by 4 bases, with 17 bases between. The DNA for the CDR3 is TGTGCCAGCAGCTACCCGCCGCGGGAATGGGGAAACACCATATATTTT. Protein product: CASSYPPREWGNTIYF.

This clonotype was picked up a small number of times. The rearrangement uses TRBV5-1 and TRBJ2-7; D is uncertain. Deletions cut 9 bases from V and 2 bases from J, with 21 bases between. Germline-derived CDR1 and CDR2 are SGHRS and YFSETQ. This CDR3 comprises 15 residues. The CDR3, as DNA: TGCGCCACCTCGAAAATTGGTGAGACTCCCTACGAGCAGTACTTC. Translating gives CATSKIGETPYEQYF.

This clonotype was observed at least ten times. This sequence joins TRBV10-3 and TRBJ1-5, with D unclear. Trimming stripped 3 bases from V and 6 bases from J, with 9 bases between. Germline-derived CDR1 and CDR2 are ENHRY and SYGVKD. This CDR3 spans 13 amino acids. CDR3 in DNA: TGTGCCATCAGTGACGAGGGTAGTCAGCCCCAGCATTTT. It codes for CAISDEGSQPQHF.

The gene calls are TRBV2 and TRBJ2-7, with no clear D. This CDR3 has 11 residues. Germline CDR1 is SNHLY and CDR2 is FYNNEI. The V gene lost 4 bases and the J gene lost 6 bases, with 7 bases spanning the gap. CDR3 nucleotide sequence: TGTGCCAGCAGTGCTGGTAGCGAGCAGTACTTC. Its protein is CASSAGSEQYF.

This clonotype has just a few counts. The chain joins TRBV25-1 to TRBJ2-1, with 14 bases aligning to TRBD2. Germline V gives CDR1 MGHDK, CDR2 SYGVNS. The V gene end was trimmed by 3 bases and the J gene end by 6 bases; junction bases not matched to a gene: 4. This CDR3 comprises 16 residues. CDR3 DNA sequence: TGTGCCAGCAGTGACGGGGGGACTAGCGGGGGCAATGAGCAGTTCTTC. Protein sequence: CASSDGGTSGGNEQFF.

The rearrangement links TRBV5-1 to TRBJ2-1; D is perhaps TRBD2 (6 bases). With 3 bases removed from V and 0 bases from J, the gap between germline ends came to 10 bases. The CDR3 is made up of 15 amino acids. CDR1 SGHRS and CDR2 YFSETQ come from the germline V gene. The CDR3 loop reads CASSWRGSSYNEQFF. CDR3 in DNA: TGCGCCAGCAGCTGGCGGGGTAGCTCCTACAATGAGCAGTTCTTC.

CDR3: CASRPLDNNSPLHF. The CDR3 DNA is TGTGCCAGCAGACCCCTTGACAATAATTCACCCCTCCACTTT. The chain has TRBV12-3 or TRBV12-4 and TRBJ1-6; D call uncertain. V gave up 6 bases and J gave up 5 bases, with 11 bases separating them. The CDR3 extends over 14 amino acids.

This clonotype was seen a handful of times. The genes are TRBV7-9 and TRBJ2-7; D remains unclear. From germline, CDR1 is SEHNR and CDR2 FQNEAQ (reference sequence). V was cut by 1 base and J by 2 bases, with 9 bases left in between. The CDR3 extends over 14 amino acids. This CDR3 is CASSLEGRTYEQYF. CDR3 bases: TGTGCCAGCAGCTTAGAGGGCAGAACCTACGAGCAGTACTTC.

The gene calls are TRBV12-5 and TRBJ2-2; D is ambiguous. The CDR3 sequence is 14 residues long. V dropped 4 bases and J dropped 1 base, with 7 bases sitting between them. From germline, CDR1 is LGHNT and CDR2 FRNRAP. The CDR3 sequence is CASGSRQNTGELFF. The CDR3 DNA reads TGTGCTAGTGGTTCAAGACAGAACACCGGGGAGCTGTTTTTT.

The chain has TRBV14 and TRBJ1-1; D unresolved. The V end was cut by 1 base, the J end by 6 bases, with 9 bases between. The CDR3 contains 13 residues. Germline CDR1 and CDR2: SGHDN and FVKESK. CDR3 DNA sequence: TGTGCCAGCAGCCAAGTGTTTGGAGCTGAAGCTTTCTTT. Protein sequence: CASSQVFGAEAFF.

This clonotype was seen once. The CDR3 region has the DNA TGTGCCAGCAGCTACAGGGAAACCTACGAGCAGTACTTC. It encodes CASSYRETYEQYF. This chain joins TRBV7-8 and TRBJ2-7; D possibly corresponds to TRBD1 (6 bases). The CDR3 is 13 amino acids. The V end lost 4 bases, the J end lost 2 bases, and 9 bases lay between the germline ends. Germline-derived CDR1 and CDR2 are SGHVS and FQNEAQ.

The chain carries TRBV2 and TRBJ2-5, with a possible D match to TRBD2 (6 bases). The CDR3 runs 13 residues. Germline V CDR1 and CDR2: SNHLY, FYNNEI. The CDR3 loop reads CALDGSLGETQYF. DNA for the CDR3: TGTGCTCTCGACGGGAGCCTCGGAGAGACCCAGTACTTC.

V gene TRBV13 combines with J gene TRBJ2-3, with D unresolved. Trimming removed 5 bases from V and 5 bases from J, with 8 bases in between. There are 12 residues in the CDR3. CDR1 is PRHDT and CDR2 is FYEKMQ in the germline V gene (reference sequence). The CDR3: CASSLQVDTQYF. The CDR3 DNA is TGTGCCAGCAGCCTTCAAGTAGATACGCAGTATTTT.

This clonotype occurred a few times. The genes are TRBV6-2 or TRBV6-3 and TRBJ2-1; D not certain. V was trimmed by 2 bases and J by 3 bases, leaving 5 bases between them. This CDR3 is 13 amino acids long. Per germline, CDR1 MNHEY and CDR2 SVGEGT. CDR3 in DNA: TGTGCCAGCAGTTACCTGGGCTACAATGAGCAGTTCTTC. Protein: CASSYLGYNEQFF.